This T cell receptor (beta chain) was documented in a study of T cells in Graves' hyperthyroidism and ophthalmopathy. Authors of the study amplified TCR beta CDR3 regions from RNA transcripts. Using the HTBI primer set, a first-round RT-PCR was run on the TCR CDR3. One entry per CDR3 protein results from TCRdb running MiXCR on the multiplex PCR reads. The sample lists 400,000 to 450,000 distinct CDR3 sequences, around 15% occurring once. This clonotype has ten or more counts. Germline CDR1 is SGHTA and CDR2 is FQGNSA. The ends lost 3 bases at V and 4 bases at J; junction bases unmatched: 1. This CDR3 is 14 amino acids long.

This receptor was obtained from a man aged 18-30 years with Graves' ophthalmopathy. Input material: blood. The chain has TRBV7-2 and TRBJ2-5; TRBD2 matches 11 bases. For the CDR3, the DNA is TGTGCCAGCAGCTTCACTAGCGGGGGAGAGACCCAGTACTTC. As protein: CASSFTSGGETQYF. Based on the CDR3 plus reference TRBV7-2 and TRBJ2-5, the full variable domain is GAGVSQSPSNKVTEKGKDVELRCDPISGHTALYWYRQSLGQGLEFLIYFQGNSAPDKSGLPSDRFSAERTGGSVSTLTIQRTQQEDSAVYLCASSFTSGGETQYFGPGTRLLVL.